These T cell receptor beta chains were read from a single sample in a study of human T cells and chemical hapten exposure. TCRdb re-derived calls from the RACE reads in MiXCR, one entry per CDR3 protein. Of nearly 350,000 distinct CDR3 sequences in the sample, under 9% were seen once. The source material was whole blood, sampled in connection with sensitization to the hapten diphenylcyclopropenone (DPC). The receptors here all came from a woman aged 18-29 years with alopecia areata. Some clones in this sample may be carry-over from other donors' samples. CDR3s include the opening cysteine and the closing phenylalanine or tryptophan. A D gene is named only where the DNA matches it firmly. Some rows have no size entry. The others give once, few or many, or a class for an expanded clone.

v_gene,j_gene,d_gene,abundance,CDR3nt,CDR3aa
TRBV29-1,TRBJ2-3,TRBD2,few,TGCAGCGTGTCACGGGGGGGCCGAACAGATACGCAGTATTTT,CSVSRGGRTDTQYF
TRBV2,TRBJ1-1,TRBD1,NA,TGTGCCAGCAGTGATGGGACAGCCATGAACACTGAAGCTTTCTTT,CASSDGTAMNTEAFF
TRBV28,TRBJ2-7,NA,few,TGTGCCAGCAGCCCTGAGCGTCGTTACGAGCAGTACTTC,CASSPERRYEQYF
TRBV7-2,TRBJ2-7,NA,many,TGTGCCAGCAGTACCAGCTCCTACGAGCAGTACTTC,CASSTSSYEQYF
TRBV3-1,TRBJ2-4,NA,NA,TGTGCCAGCAGCCTTTTCCCGGGGGAGAGGGCCAAAAACATTCAGTACTTC,CASSLFPGERAKNIQYF
TRBV28,TRBJ2-7,NA,NA,TGTGCCAGCGGGAGGACGTCCGGCGAGCAGTACTTC,CASGRTSGEQYF
TRBV5-1,TRBJ1-2,NA,NA,TGCGCCAGCAGCTTGGGGGGCAGAGATGCTAACTATGGCTACACCTTC,CASSLGGRDANYGYTF
TRBV5-4,TRBJ1-1,NA,many,TGTGCCAGCAGCTTAGGGATCATGAACACTGAAGCTTTCTTT,CASSLGIMNTEAFF
TRBV11-2,TRBJ1-6,NA,few,TGTGCCAGCAGCTTAAGCGCGAGCTCCTATAATTCACCCCTCCACTTT,CASSLSASSYNSPLHF
TRBV2,TRBJ2-7,NA,few,TGTGCCAGCAGTGAAGCGGCCGGGACGGTAGGGGACGAGCAGTACTTC,CASSEAAGTVGDEQYF